A selection of T cell receptor beta chains follows, all from one sample in a study of cytomegalovirus exposure and HLA in healthy donors. Measured with immunoSEQ multiplex PCR; TCRdb has only the in-frame clones, and not every one. Of approximately 45,000 clones detected, about 73% appear once; the ten largest clones hold approximately 3.5%. Material: PBMCs. These receptors came from a woman between 25 and 40 years old in good health and CMV-seronegative. The CDR3 runs from the conserved cysteine through the conserved F or W. D genes are given only for firm matches. Clone size is stated in some rows and not others, as once, few, many or a class when expanded.

V	size	length	D	J	DNA	CDR3
TRBV6-6	.	13	TRBD1	TRBJ2-1	TGTGCCAGCAGCCGCGGACAGGACAATGAGCAGTTCTTC	CASSRGQDNEQFF
TRBV14	.	15	.	TRBJ2-7	TGTGCCAGCAGCTCGACAACTACCGGGGGTTTCATGCGGTACTTC	CASSSTTTGGFMRYF
TRBV14	.	15	TRBD1	TRBJ2-5	TGTGCCAGCAGCCAAGCCGACAGGGGAATTGAGACCCAGTACTTC	CASSQADRGIETQYF
TRBV2	.	14	.	TRBJ1-2	TGTGCCAGCAGCATACGGACAGAAATCTATGGCTACACCTTC	CASSIRTEIYGYTF
TRBV30	.	15	.	TRBJ2-3	TGTGCCTGGAAAAGGGGCGGGACGAGCACAGATACGCAGTATTTT	CAWKRGGTSTDTQYF
TRBV29-1	.	13	.	TRBJ2-7	TGCAGCGTTCAGACAGGGGAGGGTTACGAGCAGTACTTC	CSVQTGEGYEQYF
TRBV5-6	medium-sized	13	.	TRBJ1-5	TGTGCCAGCAGCTTGGGGCGAGGATCAGCCCAGCATTTT	CASSLGRGSAQHF
TRBV6-5	.	15	TRBD1	TRBJ2-5	TGTGCCAGCAGCGTTATCGGGACAGCCAAAGGGGCCCAGTACTTC	CASSVIGTAKGAQYF
TRBV28	few	14	.	TRBJ2-1	TGTGCCACCAACCAGGGGTTCGGTGGGAATGAGCAGTTCTTC	CATNQGFGGNEQFF
TRBV30	medium-sized	13	.	TRBJ1-1	TGTGCCTGGAGTTTCTCCCCGGACACTGAAGCTTTCTTT	CAWSFSPDTEAFF
TRBV29-1	.	12	.	TRBJ1-2	TGCAGCGTAGGGGACACCGTGAGTGGCTACACCTTC	CSVGDTVSGYTF
TRBV30	.	13	.	TRBJ1-1	TGTGCCTGGAGTGTAGGGAGTAACACTGAAGCTTTCTTT	CAWSVGSNTEAFF
TRBV19	.	19	TRBD1	TRBJ1-2	TGTGCCAGTAGTATACGGTCCAAATTACAGGGGGATTTCAACTATGGCTACACCTTC	CASSIRSKLQGDFNYGYTF
TRBV28	.	15	.	TRBJ1-2	TGTGCCAGCAGTTTGAGTAGGGGACTCGTGTATGGCTACACCTTC	CASSLSRGLVYGYTF
TRBV6-6	.	13	.	TRBJ1-1	TGTGCCAGCAGTCCCACGGAGAACTCTGAAGCTTTCTTT	CASSPTENSEAFF
TRBV4-1	once	17	TRBD2	TRBJ2-7	TGCGCCAGCAGCCAAGGGGATCGGAGCGGGAGCTCCTACGAGCAGTACTTC	CASSQGDRSGSSYEQYF
TRBV28	.	16	.	TRBJ1-6	TGTGCCAGCAGTTTCGGGTCGCTTCGACATAATTCACCCCTCCACTTT	CASSFGSLRHNSPLHF
TRBV6-1	few	15	TRBD2	TRBJ2-1	TGTGCCAGCACTGGACTAGCGGGAGGGCCGGGTGAGCAGTTCTTC	CASTGLAGGPGEQFF
TRBV6-1	.	15	.	TRBJ1-5	TGTGCCAGCAGTGAAGACCCCTCAGGCAATCAGCCCCAGCATTTT	CASSEDPSGNQPQHF
TRBV7-9	.	13	TRBD2	TRBJ2-5	TGTGCCAGCAGCTCTAGCGGGCAAGAGACCCAGTACTTC	CASSSSGQETQYF
TRBV7-9	.	13	TRBD1	TRBJ1-1	TGTGCCGTAGGGACAGCCCGGAACACTGAAGCTTTCTTT	CAVGTARNTEAFF
TRBV6-5	.	14	TRBD1	TRBJ1-1	TGTGCCAGCAGTTACTACAGGGGGAACACTGAAGCTTTCTTT	CASSYYRGNTEAFF
TRBV29-1	.	12	.	TRBJ2-5	TGCAGCGTTGAGACAGATCCAGAGACCCAGTACTTC	CSVETDPETQYF
TRBV10-3	once	12	TRBD1	TRBJ2-7	TGTGCCACTTGGGACAGCTCCTACGAGCAGTACTTC	CATWDSSYEQYF
TRBV13	few	17	.	TRBJ1-3	TGTGCCAGCAGCCAATACCGACAGGCGCTCTCTGGAAACACCATATATTTT	CASSQYRQALSGNTIYF
TRBV18	.	14	.	TRBJ1-2	TGTGCCAGCTCAAACGGAGGGCCCGCCGATGGCTACACCTTC	CASSNGGPADGYTF